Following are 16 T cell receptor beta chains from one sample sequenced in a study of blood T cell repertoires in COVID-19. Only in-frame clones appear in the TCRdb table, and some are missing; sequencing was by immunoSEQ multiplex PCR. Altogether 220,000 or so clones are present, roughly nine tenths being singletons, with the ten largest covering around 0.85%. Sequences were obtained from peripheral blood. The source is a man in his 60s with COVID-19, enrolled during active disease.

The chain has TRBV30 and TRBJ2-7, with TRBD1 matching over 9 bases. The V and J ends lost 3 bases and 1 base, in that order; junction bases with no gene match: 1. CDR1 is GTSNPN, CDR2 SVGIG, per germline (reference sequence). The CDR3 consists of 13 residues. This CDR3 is CAWSGTGSYEQYF. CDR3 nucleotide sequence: TGTGCCTGGAGCGGGACAGGGTCCTACGAGCAGTACTTC.

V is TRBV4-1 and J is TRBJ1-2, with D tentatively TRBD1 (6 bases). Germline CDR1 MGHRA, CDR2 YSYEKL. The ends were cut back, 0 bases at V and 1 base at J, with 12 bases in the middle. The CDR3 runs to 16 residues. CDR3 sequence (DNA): TGCGCCAGCAGCCAAGATTCGGGGGGCCTTAACTATGGCTACACCTTC. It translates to CASSQDSGGLNYGYTF.

As DNA, the CDR3 is TGTGCCAGCAGCCAAGCAGGAAACACCATATATTTT. Translation gives CASSQAGNTIYF. The gene calls are TRBV3-1 (or the pseudogene TRBV3-2) and TRBJ1-3; D unresolved. V lost 1 base and J lost 4, with 2 bases in between. Germline CDR1 is LGHDT and CDR2 is YNNKEL (reference sequence). CDR3 length equals 12 residues.

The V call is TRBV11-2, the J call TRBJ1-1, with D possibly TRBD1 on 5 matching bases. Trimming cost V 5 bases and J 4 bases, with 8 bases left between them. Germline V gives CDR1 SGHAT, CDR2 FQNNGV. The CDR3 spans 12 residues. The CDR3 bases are TGTGCCAGCAGCGGGGCGATCACTGAAGCTTTCTTT. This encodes CASSGAITEAFF. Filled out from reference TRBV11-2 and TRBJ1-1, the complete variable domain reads EAGVAQSPRYKIIEKRQSVAFWCNPISGHATLYWYQQILGQGPKLLIQFQNNGVVDDSQLPKDRFSAERLKGVDSTLKIQPAKLEDSAVYLCASSGAITEAFFGQGTRLTVV.

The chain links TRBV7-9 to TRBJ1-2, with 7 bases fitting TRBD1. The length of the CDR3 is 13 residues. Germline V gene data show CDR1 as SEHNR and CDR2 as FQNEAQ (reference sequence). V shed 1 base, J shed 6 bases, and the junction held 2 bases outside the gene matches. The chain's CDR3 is CASSLETGNGYTF. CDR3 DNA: TGTGCCAGCAGCTTAGAGACAGGGAATGGCTACACCTTC. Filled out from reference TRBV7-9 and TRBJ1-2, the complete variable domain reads DTGVSQNPRHKITKRGQNVTFRCDPISEHNRLYWYRQTLGQGPEFLTYFQNEAQLEKSRLLSDRFSAERPKGSFSTLEIQRTEQGDSAMYLCASSLETGNGYTFGSGTRLTVV.

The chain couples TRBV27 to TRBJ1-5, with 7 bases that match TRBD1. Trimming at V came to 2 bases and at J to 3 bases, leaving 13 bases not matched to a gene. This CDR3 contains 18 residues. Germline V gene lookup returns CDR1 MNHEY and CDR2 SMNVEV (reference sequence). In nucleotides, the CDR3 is TGTGCCAGCAGTTTAACCGCACGACAGGGAACGAACAATCAGCCCCAGCATTTT. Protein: CASSLTARQGTNNQPQHF.

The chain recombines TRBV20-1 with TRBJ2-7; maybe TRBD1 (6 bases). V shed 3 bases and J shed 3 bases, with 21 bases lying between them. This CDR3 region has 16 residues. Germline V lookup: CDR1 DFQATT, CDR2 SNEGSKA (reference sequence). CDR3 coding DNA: TGCAGTGCTAGTACAGACGGGTGGGGACAAAACTACGAGCAGTACTTC. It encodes CSASTDGWGQNYEQYF.

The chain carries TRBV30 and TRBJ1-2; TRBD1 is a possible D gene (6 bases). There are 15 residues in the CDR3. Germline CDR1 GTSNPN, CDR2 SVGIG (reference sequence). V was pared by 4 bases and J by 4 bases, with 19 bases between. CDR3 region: CAWTLGQGMAYGYTF. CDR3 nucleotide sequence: TGTGCCTGGACGTTGGGGCAGGGGATGGCCTATGGCTACACCTTC.

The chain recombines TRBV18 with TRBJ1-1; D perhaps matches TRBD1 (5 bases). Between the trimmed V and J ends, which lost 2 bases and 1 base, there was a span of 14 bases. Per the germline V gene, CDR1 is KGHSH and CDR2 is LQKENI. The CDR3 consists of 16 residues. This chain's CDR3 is CASSPGLMTANTEAFF. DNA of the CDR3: TGTGCCAGCTCACCAGGGCTGATGACAGCGAACACTGAAGCTTTCTTT.

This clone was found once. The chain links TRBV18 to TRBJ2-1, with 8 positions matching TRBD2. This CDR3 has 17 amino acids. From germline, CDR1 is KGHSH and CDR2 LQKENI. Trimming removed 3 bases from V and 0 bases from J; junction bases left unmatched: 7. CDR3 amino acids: CASSPTVSGGSYNEQFF. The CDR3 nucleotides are TGTGCCAGCTCACCTACCGTAAGCGGGGGCTCCTACAATGAGCAGTTCTTC.

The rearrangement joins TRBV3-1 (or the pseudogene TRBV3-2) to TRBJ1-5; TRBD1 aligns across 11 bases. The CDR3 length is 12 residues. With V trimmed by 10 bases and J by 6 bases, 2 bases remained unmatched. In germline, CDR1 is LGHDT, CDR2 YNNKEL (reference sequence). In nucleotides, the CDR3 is TGTGCCACCGGGACAGGGGGTCAGCCCCAGCATTTT. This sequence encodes CATGTGGQPQHF.

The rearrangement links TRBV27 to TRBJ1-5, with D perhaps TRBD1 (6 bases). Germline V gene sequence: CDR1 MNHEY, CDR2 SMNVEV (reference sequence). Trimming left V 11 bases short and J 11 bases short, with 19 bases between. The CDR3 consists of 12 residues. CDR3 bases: TGTGCCGCGGGGGGGACAAACGATTCCCAGCATTTT. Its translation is CAAGGTNDSQHF.

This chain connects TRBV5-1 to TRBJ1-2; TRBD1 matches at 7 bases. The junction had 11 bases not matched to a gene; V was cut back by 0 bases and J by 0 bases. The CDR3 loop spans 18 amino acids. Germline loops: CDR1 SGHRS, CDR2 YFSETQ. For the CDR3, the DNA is TGCGCCAGCAGCTTGGATCGTTCAGGGGGGTTACCTAACTATGGCTACACCTTC. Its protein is CASSLDRSGGLPNYGYTF.

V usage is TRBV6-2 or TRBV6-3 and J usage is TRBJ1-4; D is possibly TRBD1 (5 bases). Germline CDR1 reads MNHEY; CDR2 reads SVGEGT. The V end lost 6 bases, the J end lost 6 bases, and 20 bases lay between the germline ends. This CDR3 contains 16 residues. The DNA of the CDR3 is TGTGCCAGCAGCCAGGGACGAAGGGGAGGAGATGAAAAACTGTTTTTT. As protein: CASSQGRRGGDEKLFF.

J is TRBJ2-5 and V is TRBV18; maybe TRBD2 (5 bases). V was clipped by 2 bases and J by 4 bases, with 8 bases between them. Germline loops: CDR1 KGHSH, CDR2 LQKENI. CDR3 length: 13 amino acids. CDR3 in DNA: TGTGCCAGCTCACCAGCGGGCGGAGAGACCCAGTACTTC. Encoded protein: CASSPAGGETQYF.

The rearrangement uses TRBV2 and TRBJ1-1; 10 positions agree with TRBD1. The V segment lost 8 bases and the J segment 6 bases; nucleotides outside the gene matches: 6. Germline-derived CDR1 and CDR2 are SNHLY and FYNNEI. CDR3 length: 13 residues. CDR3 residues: CASRQGAIAEAFF. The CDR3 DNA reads TGTGCCAGCCGACAGGGGGCGATCGCTGAAGCTTTCTTT.